One and the same sample provided the 7 T cell receptor beta chains below, sequenced in a study of T cell responses to AZD1222 COVID-19 vaccine. Only in-frame clones appear in the TCRdb table, and some are missing; sequencing was by immunoSEQ multiplex PCR. Here the sample spans approximately 69,000 clones, over 80% being singletons. Sequences were derived from peripheral blood, sampled 28 days after the second AZD1222 dose. These receptors were collected from an adult who received the AZD1222 COVID-19 vaccine.

The genes are TRBV20-1 and TRBJ2-7; possible D gene TRBD2, 6 bases. The CDR3 has 11 residues. Between the trimmed V and J ends, which lost 5 bases and 7 bases, there was a span of 12 bases. Germline-derived CDR1 and CDR2 are DFQATT and SNEGSKA (reference sequence). In DNA form, the CDR3 reads TGCAGTGCTTCGCTAGCGCGGGAGCAGTACTTC. Encoded protein: CSASLAREQYF.

The genes are TRBV12-2 and TRBJ1-3. TRBV12-2 has pseudogene status. This CDR3 comprises 15 residues. CDR3 region: CASRCGGGSGNTIYF. CDR3 DNA sequence: TGTGCAAGTCGCTGCGGGGGGGGAAGTGGAAACACCATATATTTT.

This chain uses TRBV28 with TRBJ1-4; no clear D. V lost 3 bases to trimming and J lost 9 bases, with 8 bases between them. CDR3 size: 12 residues. Germline V gene data show CDR1 as MDHEN and CDR2 as SYDVKM. The CDR3 protein is CASSLLGKKLFF. The CDR3 coding sequence is TGTGCCAGCAGTTTGTTGGGGAAAAAACTGTTTTTT.

J is TRBJ2-1 and V is TRBV11-3; D uncertain. CDR1 and CDR2 from the germline V gene are SGHNT and YENEEA. This CDR3 has 12 amino acids. Trimming took off 5 bases at V and 2 bases at J, with 4 bases between the two ends. CDR3 nucleotides: TGTGCCAGCAGCCACCCCTACAATGAGCAGTTCTTC. Translating gives CASSHPYNEQFF.

The CDR3 nucleotides are TGTGCCAGCAGCGTAGAACGGGATGCGGGCTACACCTTC. This codes for CASSVERDAGYTF. The chain employs TRBV9 and TRBJ1-2; D ambiguous. Germline loops: CDR1 SGDLS, CDR2 YYNGEE. With 0 bases removed from V and 8 bases from J, the gap between germline ends came to 11 bases. This CDR3 is 13 amino acids long.

This chain links TRBV19 with TRBJ1-5; TRBD1 matches 7 bases. The CDR3 totals 15 residues. Germline CDR1 LNHDA, CDR2 SQIVND (reference sequence). Trimming removed 8 bases from V and 5 bases from J; junction bases left unmatched: 12. The DNA for the CDR3 is TGTGCCAGTCGGAACCTACAGGGGAACTATCAGCCCCAGCATTTT. Its protein is CASRNLQGNYQPQHF.

The chain couples TRBV7-2 to TRBJ1-3, with D tentatively TRBD1 (6 bases). The CDR3 spans 14 residues. Trimming shortened V by 6 bases and J by 4 bases, and 13 bases separated the two germline ends. The germline V gene has CDR1 SGHTA and CDR2 FQGNSA. In DNA form, the CDR3 reads TGTGCCAGCAGGAACAGGGTGTTCGGAAACACCATATATTTT. Amino acids: CASRNRVFGNTIYF.